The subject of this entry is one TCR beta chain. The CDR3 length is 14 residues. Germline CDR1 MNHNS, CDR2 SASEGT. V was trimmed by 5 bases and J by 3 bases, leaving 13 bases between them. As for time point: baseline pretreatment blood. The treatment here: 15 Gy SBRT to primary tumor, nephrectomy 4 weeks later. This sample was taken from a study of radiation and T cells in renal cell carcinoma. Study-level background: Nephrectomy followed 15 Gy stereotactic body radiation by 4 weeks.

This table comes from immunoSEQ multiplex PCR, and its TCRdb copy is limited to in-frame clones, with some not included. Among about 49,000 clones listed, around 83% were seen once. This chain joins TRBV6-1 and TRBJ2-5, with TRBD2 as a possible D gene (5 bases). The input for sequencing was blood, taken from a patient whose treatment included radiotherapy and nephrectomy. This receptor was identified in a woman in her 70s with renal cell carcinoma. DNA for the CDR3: TGTGCCAGCAGTTCAAACCTGGGAGAAGAGACCCAGTACTTC. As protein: CASSSNLGEETQYF.